This record looks at one T cell receptor (beta chain) sequence and its context. This table comes from immunoSEQ multiplex PCR, and its TCRdb copy is limited to in-frame clones, with some not included. Of 55,000 to 65,000 clones in the sample, about 81% were seen once. The sample comes from a study of memory CD4+ T cells and cytomegalovirus serostatus. The wider study: Of the healthy Belgian adults, 9 were CMV seropositive and 24 seronegative.

V lost 3 bases and J 4 bases, leaving 7 bases between the germline ends. This CDR3 is built from 12 residues. Germline lookup yields CDR1 SGHTA and CDR2 FQGNSA. The sort gate was single viable CD3+CD4+CD8-CD45RO+ cells for memory CD4+ T cells. Sequences were obtained from memory CD4+ T cells from blood. The V call is TRBV7-2, the J call TRBJ2-7; unclear D gene. The clonotype comes from an adult in good health and CMV-seronegative. CDR3 DNA sequence: TGTGCCAGCAGCTTTACAAGTTACGAGCAGTACTTC. Protein: CASSFTSYEQYF.